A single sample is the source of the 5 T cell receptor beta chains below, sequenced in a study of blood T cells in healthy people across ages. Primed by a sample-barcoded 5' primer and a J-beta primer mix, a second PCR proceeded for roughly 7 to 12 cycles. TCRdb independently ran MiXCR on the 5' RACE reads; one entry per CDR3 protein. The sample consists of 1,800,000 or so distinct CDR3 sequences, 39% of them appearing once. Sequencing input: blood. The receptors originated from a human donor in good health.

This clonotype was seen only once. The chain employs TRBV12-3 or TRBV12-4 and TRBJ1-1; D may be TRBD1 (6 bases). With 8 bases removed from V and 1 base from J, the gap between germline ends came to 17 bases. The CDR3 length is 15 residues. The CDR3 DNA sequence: TGTGCCAGCGATACAGGGAGACCAGGGAACACTGAAGCTTTCTTT. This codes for CASDTGRPGNTEAFF.

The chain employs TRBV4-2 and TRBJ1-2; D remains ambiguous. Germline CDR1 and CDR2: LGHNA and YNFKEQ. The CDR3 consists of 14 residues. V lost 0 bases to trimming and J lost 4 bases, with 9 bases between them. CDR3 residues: CASSQDAAGYGYTF. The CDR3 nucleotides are TGTGCCAGCAGCCAAGATGCGGCAGGCTATGGCTACACCTTC.

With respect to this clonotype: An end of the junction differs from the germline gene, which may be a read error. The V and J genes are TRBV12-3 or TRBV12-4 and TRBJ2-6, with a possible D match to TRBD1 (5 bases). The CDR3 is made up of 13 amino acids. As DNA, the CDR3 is TGTGCCAGCGGTCTCTCTGGGGCCAACGTCCCGACTTTC. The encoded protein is CASGLSGANVPTF.

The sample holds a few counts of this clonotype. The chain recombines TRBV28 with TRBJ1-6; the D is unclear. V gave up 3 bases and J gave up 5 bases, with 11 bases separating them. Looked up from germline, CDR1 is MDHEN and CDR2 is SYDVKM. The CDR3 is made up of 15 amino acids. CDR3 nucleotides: TGTGCCAGCAGTTTGAAAATGTTTGATAATTCACCCCTCCACTTT. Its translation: CASSLKMFDNSPLHF.

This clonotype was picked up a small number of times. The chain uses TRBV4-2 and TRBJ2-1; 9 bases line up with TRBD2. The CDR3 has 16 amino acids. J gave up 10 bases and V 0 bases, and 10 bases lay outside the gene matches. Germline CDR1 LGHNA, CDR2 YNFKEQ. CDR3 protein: CASSQESLAGFKEQFF. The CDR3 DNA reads TGTGCCAGCAGCCAAGAATCCCTAGCGGGGTTTAAGGAGCAGTTCTTC.